This T cell receptor (beta chain) was obtained from a study of blood T cell repertoires in COVID-19. Study background: Whether acute or convalescent, the COVID-19 samples came from the United States, Italy and Spain.

The CDR3 length is 13 residues. Germline trimming cut 6 bases from V and 4 bases from J; bases unmatched to any gene: 5. Looked up from germline, CDR1 is GTSNPN and CDR2 is SVGIG (reference sequence). Generated by immunoSEQ multiplex PCR, the TCRdb table keeps only in-frame clones and is missing some. The sample has about 280,000 clones, 85% to 90% seen once. Cohort 3 donors were reported recovered after two negative PCRs, clearance, or symptom resolution. This clonotype was sampled from a woman aged 55-70 years who had recovered from COVID-19. The chain uses TRBV30 and TRBJ2-7, with TRBD1 identical over 11 bases. The sequencing sample was made of PBMCs or T cells enriched from blood (not recorded which). DNA of the CDR3: TGTGCCTGCCCCGGGACAGGGGGATACGAGCAGTACTTC. Its translation is CACPGTGGYEQYF.